One sample yielded the 5 T cell receptor beta chains listed below, sequenced in a study of blood T cell repertoires in COVID-19. The table came from immunoSEQ multiplex PCR; TCRdb's copy has only in-frame clones and leaves some out. In the table there are roughly 330,000 clones, about 83% of which are singletons. The material sequenced was peripheral blood. These receptor sequences come from a woman aged 50 to 60 with acute or convalescent COVID-19.

This clone was counted only a few times. This sequence joins TRBV7-2 and TRBJ2-2, with 12 bases fitting TRBD2. Trimming took 6 bases from V and 8 from J; bases not matched to a gene: 7. The CDR3 covers 15 residues. Germline V CDR1 and CDR2: SGHTA, FQGNSA. The CDR3 region is CASRSGLAGIGELFF. DNA for the CDR3: TGTGCCAGCAGGTCCGGACTAGCGGGGATAGGGGAGCTGTTTTTT.

This chain connects TRBV11-2 to TRBJ1-1, with D perhaps matching TRBD1 (6 bases). The CDR3 covers 13 residues. Looked up from germline, CDR1 is SGHAT and CDR2 is FQNNGV. V was cut by 3 bases and J by 6 bases, with 11 bases left in between. The CDR3 loop is CASSLASGAEAFF. DNA for the CDR3: TGTGCCAGCAGCTTGGCCTCAGGGGCTGAAGCTTTCTTT.

This chain connects TRBV6-2 or TRBV6-3 to TRBJ2-5; 7 nucleotides agree with TRBD1. Germline CDR1 and CDR2: MNHEY and SVGEGT. This CDR3 is built from 14 residues. V was clipped by 2 bases and J by 6 bases; unmatched bases: 6. CDR3 bases: TGTGCCAGCAGTTACGCCGACAGGGTCCAGACCCAGTACTTC. Protein product: CASSYADRVQTQYF.

The chain has TRBV5-8 and TRBJ1-1; TRBD1 agrees at 8 bases. The CDR3 spans 13 residues. Germline values: CDR1 SGHTS, CDR2 YDEGEE. Trimming at V came to 4 bases and at J to 3 bases, leaving 2 bases not matched to a gene. The CDR3 region has the DNA TGTGCCAGCAGCCAGGACAGGGACACTGAAGCTTTCTTT. Amino acids: CASSQDRDTEAFF. The full variable domain, in which reference TRBV5-8 and TRBJ1-1 provide the parts outside the CDR3, is EAGVTQSPTHLIKTRGQQATLRCSPISGHTSVYWYQQALGLGLQFLLWYDEGEERNRGNFPPRFSGRQFPNYSSELNVNALELEDSALYLCASSQDRDTEAFFGQGTRLTVV.

In its sample, this clone was seen a few times. The V and J genes are TRBV16 and TRBJ1-1; possibly TRBD1 for D (5 bases). The CDR3 has 15 residues. The germline V and J ends were trimmed by 4 bases and 0 bases, with 12 bases remaining between them. Germline CDR1 is KGHSY and CDR2 is FQNENV. The CDR3 sequence: CASSRTQGVNTEAFF. For the CDR3, the DNA is TGTGCCAGCAGCCGAACCCAAGGGGTGAACACTGAAGCTTTCTTT. Using reference TRBV16 and TRBJ1-1 for the parts outside the CDR3, the full variable domain is GEEVAQTPKHLVRGEGQKAKLYCAPIKGHSYVFWYQQVLKNEFKFLISFQNENVFDETGMPKERFSAKCLPNSPCSLEIQATKLEDSAVYFCASSRTQGVNTEAFFGQGTRLTVV.